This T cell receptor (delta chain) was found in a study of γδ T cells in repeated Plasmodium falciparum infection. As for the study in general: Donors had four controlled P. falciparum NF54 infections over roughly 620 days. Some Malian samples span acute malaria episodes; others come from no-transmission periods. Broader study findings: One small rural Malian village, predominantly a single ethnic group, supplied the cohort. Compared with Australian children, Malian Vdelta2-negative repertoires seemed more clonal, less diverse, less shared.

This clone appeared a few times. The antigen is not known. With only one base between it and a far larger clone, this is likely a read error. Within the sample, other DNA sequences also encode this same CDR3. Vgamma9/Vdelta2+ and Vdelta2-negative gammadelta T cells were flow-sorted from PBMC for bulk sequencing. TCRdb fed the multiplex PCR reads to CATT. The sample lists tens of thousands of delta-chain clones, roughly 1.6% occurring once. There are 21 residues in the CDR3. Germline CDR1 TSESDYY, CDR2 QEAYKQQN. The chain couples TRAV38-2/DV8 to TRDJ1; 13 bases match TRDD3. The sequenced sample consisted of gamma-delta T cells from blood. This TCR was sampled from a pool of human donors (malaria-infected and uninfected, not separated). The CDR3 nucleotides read TGTGCTTATACTGTGAAGATTAGTCGCGGGGACTGGGGGATACGATGCGATAAGCTCATCTTT. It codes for CAYTVKISRGDWGIRCDKLIF.